The rows below give T cell receptor beta chains drawn from one sample of a study of a mutant IDH1 vaccine in newly diagnosed glioma. Antigens of these TCRs are unknown. Clones were sequenced by immunoSEQ multiplex PCR, and TCRdb holds only the in-frame ones, with some missing. The data show tens of thousands of clones, around 82% seen once. Material: PBMCs, obtained from a glioma patient whose treatment included an IDH1 peptide vaccine. These receptors all come from a man in his late teens or twenties with glioma. Some clones in this sample may be carry-over from other donors' samples. Both conserved end residues are part of each CDR3. D genes are given only for firm matches. Only part of the rows carry a size: once, few, many, or a class if the clone is expanded.

.	.	TRBV5-6	TRBJ1-4	CASSLGQVEKLFF	TGTGCCAGCAGCTTGGGGCAGGTCGAAAAACTGTTTTTT
TRBD2	.	TRBV30	TRBJ2-2	CAWSGPGLAGGSGELFF	TGTGCCTGGAGTGGTCCAGGACTAGCGGGGGGCTCGGGGGAGCTGTTTTTT
.	.	TRBV28	TRBJ1-5	CASSLVHGSNQPQHF	TGTGCCAGCAGTTTGGTCCACGGTAGCAATCAGCCCCAGCATTTT
.	.	TRBV9	TRBJ2-3	CASSARGHSTDTQYF	TGTGCCAGCAGCGCCCGGGGACATAGCACAGATACGCAGTATTTT
TRBD1	.	TRBV5-1	TRBJ2-2	CASSFRDRVGAAGELFF	TGCGCCAGCAGCTTCCGGGACAGGGTAGGGGCAGCCGGGGAGCTGTTTTTT
.	few	TRBV15	TRBJ1-1	CATSRSGTREEAFF	TGTGCCACCAGCAGGTCCGGGACAAGAGAGGAAGCTTTCTTT
.	.	TRBV6-6	TRBJ1-1	CASNRRQNTEAFF	TGTGCCAGCAATAGACGACAGAACACTGAAGCTTTCTTT
.	.	TRBV10-3	TRBJ1-1	CAISESGGSMNTEAFF	TGTGCCATCAGTGAGTCGGGGGGTTCTATGAACACTGAAGCTTTCTTT
TRBD1	few	TRBV18	TRBJ1-1	CASSLGQGSLEAFF	TGTGCCAGCTCACTAGGACAGGGTTCCCTCGAAGCTTTCTTT
TRBD2	.	TRBV30	TRBJ2-3	CAWSVRLAGLSTDTQYF	TGTGCCTGGAGTGTACGGCTAGCGGGGCTGAGCACAGATACGCAGTATTTT
TRBD2	.	TRBV7-6	TRBJ2-7	CASSARWAGGYEQYF	TGTGCCAGCAGCGCTAGGTGGGCGGGGGGCTACGAGCAGTACTTC
TRBD1	.	TRBV5-6	TRBJ1-2	CASRWGQILNYGYTF	TGTGCCAGCAGATGGGGACAGATACTGAACTATGGCTACACCTTC
TRBD1	.	TRBV7-9	TRBJ1-2	CASSSADRGDGYTF	TGTGCCAGCAGCTCAGCCGACAGGGGCGATGGCTACACCTTC
.	.	TRBV7-2	TRBJ1-1	CASSLMLGRNTEAFF	TGTGCCAGCAGCTTAATGCTTGGACGGAACACTGAAGCTTTCTTT